The 21 T cell receptor beta chains presented below share a single source sample, sequenced in a study of T cell repertoires in cytomegalovirus infection. In TCRdb, the reads were re-called with MiXCR into one record per CDR3 protein. The sample consists of about 250,000 distinct CDR3 sequences, roughly 6.5% of them appearing once. Sequenced input: PBMCs. Source of these receptors: a human donor in good health (CMV status not recorded). Some clones in this sample may be carry-over from other donors' samples.

The genes are TRBV20-1 and TRBJ1-2, with D unresolved. The CDR3 runs 16 residues. Trimming cost V 0 bases and J 0 bases, with 14 bases left between them. Germline CDR1 reads DFQATT; CDR2 reads SNEGSKA (reference sequence). The chain's CDR3 is CSARDHRITSNYGYTF. The DNA for the CDR3 is TGCAGTGCTAGAGATCATCGGATCACCTCTAACTATGGCTACACCTTC.

This clonotype was observed many times. The V and J genes are TRBV6-1 and TRBJ2-6; 8 bases are a match to TRBD1. Looked up from germline, CDR1 is MNHNS and CDR2 is SASEGT. The CDR3 has 14 residues. The V gene end was trimmed by 6 bases and the J gene end by 8 bases; junction bases not matched to a gene: 6. The CDR3 is CASRPGTGSNVLTF. The CDR3 coding sequence is TGTGCCAGCAGGCCCGGGACAGGTTCCAACGTCCTGACTTTC.

This clonotype was observed at least ten times. The rearrangement joins TRBV4-3 to TRBJ2-7; D gene unclear. The V end was cut by 4 bases, the J end by 3 bases, with 13 bases between. The CDR3 is 14 amino acids. Looked up from germline, CDR1 is LGHNA and CDR2 is YSLEER. CDR3 region: CASSLERFVYEQYF. CDR3 sequence (DNA): TGCGCCAGCAGCCTCGAAAGGTTCGTCTACGAGCAGTACTTC.

This clonotype was detected many times. This sequence joins TRBV7-2 and TRBJ2-7; D possibly corresponds to TRBD1 (6 bases). Germline V gives CDR1 SGHTA, CDR2 FQGNSA. V was shortened by 5 bases and J by 0 bases, with 17 bases between the two germline ends. There are 16 residues in the CDR3. The CDR3 sequence: CASSTGTGGGSYEQYF. The CDR3 DNA follows: TGTGCCAGCAGCACAGGGACGGGCGGCGGCTCCTACGAGCAGTACTTC.

This clonotype was detected ten times or more. The rearrangement links TRBV20-1 to TRBJ2-7; D is unclear. Germline-derived CDR1 and CDR2 are DFQATT and SNEGSKA (reference sequence). V was shortened by 0 bases and J by 4 bases, with 13 bases between the two germline ends. There are 14 residues in the CDR3. The CDR3 sequence: CSAREGLWGYEQYF. The CDR3 bases are TGCAGTGCTAGAGAAGGGCTTTGGGGATACGAGCAGTACTTC.

This clonotype was seen repeatedly, ten times or more. The V and J genes are TRBV4-1 and TRBJ2-7; the D gene is possibly TRBD1 (5 bases). V lost 3 bases and J 3 bases, leaving 6 bases between the germline ends. Germline V gene data show CDR1 as MGHRA and CDR2 as YSYEKL. This CDR3 has 12 amino acids. CDR3 residues: CASSHQGYEQYF. CDR3 DNA sequence: TGCGCCAGCAGCCACCAGGGCTACGAGCAGTACTTC.

V and J are TRBV20-1 and TRBJ1-4; 7 bases map to TRBD1. Germline-derived CDR1 and CDR2 are DFQATT and SNEGSKA (reference sequence). The CDR3 is 13 amino acids. Losses at the gene ends were 7 bases for V and 3 bases for J; bases not matched to a gene: 5. The CDR3 here is CSVTGTANEKLFF. CDR3 bases: TGCAGTGTCACAGGGACAGCTAATGAAAAACTGTTTTTT.

This clonotype was detected many times. V and J are TRBV7-3 and TRBJ2-2, with D hard to call. Trimming took 5 bases from V and 7 from J, leaving 5 bases between them. The CDR3 totals 11 residues. Germline V gives CDR1 SGHTA, CDR2 FQGTGA. The CDR3 here is CASSSDGELFF. In DNA, the CDR3 is TGTGCCAGCAGCAGTGACGGGGAGCTGTTTTTT.

This clonotype appeared many times. The chain has TRBV7-9 and TRBJ1-4, with D maybe TRBD1 (6 bases). Trimming shortened V by 0 bases and J by 6 bases, and 14 bases separated the two germline ends. The CDR3 contains 16 residues. The V gene's germline CDR1 is SEHNR and CDR2 FQNEAQ (reference sequence). The CDR3 protein is CASSLAPRGLDEKLFF. CDR3 sequence (DNA): TGTGCCAGCAGCTTAGCGCCAAGGGGGTTGGATGAAAAACTGTTTTTT.

In its sample, this clonotype was seen many times. CDR3 amino acids: CASSLDWGGTEAFF. The CDR3 region has the DNA TGTGCCAGCAGCTTAGACTGGGGTGGCACTGAAGCTTTCTTT. The rearrangement joins TRBV7-2 to TRBJ1-1; D not certain. Trimming took off 1 base at V and 4 bases at J, with 10 bases between the two ends. The germline V gene has CDR1 SGHTA and CDR2 FQGNSA. There are 14 residues in the CDR3.

This clonotype was seen many times. This rearrangement joins TRBV12-3 or TRBV12-4 to TRBJ1-5; weak D call: TRBD1 (5 bases). CDR3 size: 15 residues. Trimming took off 3 bases at V and 3 bases at J, with 12 bases between the two ends. The CDR3 reads CASSLQGRFNQPQHF. CDR3 DNA: TGTGCCAGCAGTTTGCAGGGAAGGTTCAATCAGCCCCAGCATTTT.

This clonotype was counted ten times or more. The chain uses TRBV9 and TRBJ2-7; 9 bases fit TRBD2. Trimming cost V 2 bases and J 5 bases; bases outside gene matches: 5. Germline lookup yields CDR1 SGDLS and CDR2 YYNGEE. CDR3 length: 14 amino acids. The CDR3: CASSVGLALDEQYF. The CDR3 nucleotides read TGTGCCAGCAGCGTGGGACTAGCTCTGGACGAGCAGTACTTC.

The chain uses TRBV19 and TRBJ2-7; no reliable D call. This CDR3 has 13 residues. CDR1 and CDR2 (germline): LNHDA, SQIVND (reference sequence). V was clipped by 3 bases and J by 0 bases, with 6 bases between them. In nucleotides, the CDR3 is TGTGCCAGTAGTATCCGGGTCTCCTACGAGCAGTACTTC. Its protein product is CASSIRVSYEQYF.

A note on this clonotype: With a much larger clone just one base away, this may be a read error. The V call is TRBV30, the J call TRBJ1-5; D not resolved. Germline V gene sequence: CDR1 GTSNPN, CDR2 SVGIG (reference sequence). Trimming stripped 1 base from V and 9 bases from J, with 7 bases between. The CDR3 runs to 11 residues. CDR3 nucleotide sequence: TGTGCCTGGAGTGGGCGGCGGCCCCAGCATTTT. It codes for CAWSGRRPQHF.

This clonotype occurred many times. The V call is TRBV12-3 or TRBV12-4, the J call TRBJ2-7; D is perhaps TRBD2 (6 bases). Trimming cost V 6 bases and J 1 base, with 10 bases left between them. The CDR3 sequence is 13 residues long. CDR3 in DNA: TGTGCCAGCAGGGAGGGTCGGTCCTACGAGCAGTACTTC. Translation: CASREGRSYEQYF.

The V gene is TRBV7-3, the J gene TRBJ2-1; perhaps TRBD1 as D (5 bases). V was trimmed by 5 bases and J by 4 bases, leaving 24 bases between them. The CDR3 consists of 18 residues. Germline V gene lookup returns CDR1 SGHTA and CDR2 FQGTGA. The CDR3 sequence: CASSPRERGGSSYNEQFF. DNA for the CDR3: TGTGCCAGCAGCCCGCGCGAAAGGGGCGGCTCATCTTACAATGAGCAGTTCTTC.

There are many counts of this clonotype. This chain joins TRBV30 and TRBJ1-2, with TRBD1 identical over 8 bases. CDR1 and CDR2 from the germline V gene are GTSNPN and SVGIG (reference sequence). This CDR3 region has 15 residues. Germline trimming cut 3 bases from V and 2 bases from J; bases unmatched to any gene: 8. DNA of the CDR3: TGTGCCTGGAGAAATGTGGACAGGGCAAACTATGGCTACACCTTC. Translating it yields CAWRNVDRANYGYTF.

This clonotype has more than one count but fewer than ten. For the CDR3, the DNA is TGCAGTGCGGAACAGGGCCGGGTGGTACGGGAGACCCAGTACTTC. Its protein product is CSAEQGRVVRETQYF. V and J are TRBV20-1 and TRBJ2-5; a weak D match, TRBD1 (6 bases). This CDR3 spans 15 amino acids. Trimming took off 6 bases at V and 5 bases at J, with 22 bases between the two ends. Germline V gives CDR1 DFQATT, CDR2 SNEGSKA (reference sequence).

This clonotype has at least ten counts. J is TRBJ1-2 and V is TRBV27, with D maybe TRBD1 (5 bases). V was shortened by 5 bases and J by 4 bases, with 17 bases between the two germline ends. The CDR3 has 15 amino acids. Germline V gene sequence: CDR1 MNHEY, CDR2 SMNVEV (reference sequence). DNA for the CDR3: TGTGCCAGCAGTCCCCAGGGCCGCTCCTCCTATGGCTACACCTTC. Translation: CASSPQGRSSYGYTF.

The gene calls are TRBV29-1 and TRBJ1-2; TRBD1 agrees at 12 bases. The germline V gene encodes CDR1 SQVTM and CDR2 ANQGSEA. This CDR3 has 14 residues. After removal of 2 bases from V and 6 bases from J, the junction contained 4 bases not matched to a gene. CDR3 in amino acids: CSVERDRGQDGYTF. As DNA, the CDR3 is TGCAGCGTTGAAAGGGACAGGGGGCAGGATGGCTACACCTTC.

This clonotype was seen ten or more times. Compared with germline, one end of the junction differs, possibly owing to a read error. The CDR3 sequence is CSAESGRGEQYF. CDR3 in DNA: TGCAGCGCTGAATCGGGTAGGGGGGAGCAGTACTTC. The chain uses TRBV29-1 and TRBJ2-7; D may be TRBD1 (6 bases). The CDR3 loop spans 12 amino acids. Looked up from germline, CDR1 is SQVTM and CDR2 is ANQGSEA.